This section outlines one T cell receptor (beta chain) sequence together with its context. Germline V CDR1 and CDR2: MRHNA, SNTAGT. This CDR3 has 11 amino acids. The V end was cut by 4 bases, the J end by 6 bases, with 4 bases between. This sample stems from a study of blood T cell repertoires in COVID-19. Method: immunoSEQ multiplex PCR; TCRdb's copy keeps in-frame clones and lacks some. The sample shows roughly 75,000 clones, roughly 85% of them seen only once. This rearrangement joins TRBV6-4 to TRBJ1-5; D gene ambiguous. The sequenced sample was peripheral blood. This TCR came from a man in his fifties with COVID-19, enrolled during active disease. The CDR3 sequence: CASSVAQPQHF. In DNA form, the CDR3 reads TGTGCCAGCAGTGTAGCTCAGCCCCAGCATTTT.